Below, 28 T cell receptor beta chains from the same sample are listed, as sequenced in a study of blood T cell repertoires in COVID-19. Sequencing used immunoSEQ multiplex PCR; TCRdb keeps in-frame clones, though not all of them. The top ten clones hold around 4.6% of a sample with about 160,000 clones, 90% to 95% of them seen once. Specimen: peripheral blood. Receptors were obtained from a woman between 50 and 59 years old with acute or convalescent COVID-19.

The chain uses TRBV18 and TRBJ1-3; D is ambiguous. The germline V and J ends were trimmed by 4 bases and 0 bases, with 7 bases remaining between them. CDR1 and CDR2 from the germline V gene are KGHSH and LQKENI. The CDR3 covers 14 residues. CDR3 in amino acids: CASSLDISGNTIYF. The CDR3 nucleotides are TGTGCCAGCTCACTCGACATCTCTGGAAACACCATATATTTT.

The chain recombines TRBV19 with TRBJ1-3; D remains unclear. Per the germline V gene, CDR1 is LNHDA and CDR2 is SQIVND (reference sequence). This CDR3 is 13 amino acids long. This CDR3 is CASHFASGNTIYF. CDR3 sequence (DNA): TGTGCTAGCCACTTTGCTTCCGGAAACACCATATATTTT.

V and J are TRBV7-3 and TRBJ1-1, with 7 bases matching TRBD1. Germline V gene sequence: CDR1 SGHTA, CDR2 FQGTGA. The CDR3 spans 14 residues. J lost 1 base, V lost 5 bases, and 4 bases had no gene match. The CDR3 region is CASSPGTANTEAFF. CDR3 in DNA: TGTGCCAGCAGCCCAGGGACAGCGAACACTGAAGCTTTCTTT.

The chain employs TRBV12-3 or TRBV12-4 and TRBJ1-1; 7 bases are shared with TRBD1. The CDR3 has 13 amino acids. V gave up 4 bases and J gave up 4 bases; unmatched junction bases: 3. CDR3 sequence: CASSSGTVTEAFF. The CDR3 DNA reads TGTGCCAGCAGTTCCGGGACAGTCACTGAAGCTTTCTTT.

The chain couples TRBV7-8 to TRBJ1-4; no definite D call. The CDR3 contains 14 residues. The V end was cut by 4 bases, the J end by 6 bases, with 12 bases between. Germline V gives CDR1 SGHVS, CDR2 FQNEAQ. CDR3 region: CASSYQGGDEKLFF. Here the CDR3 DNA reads TGTGCCAGCAGCTATCAAGGCGGGGATGAAAAACTGTTTTTT.

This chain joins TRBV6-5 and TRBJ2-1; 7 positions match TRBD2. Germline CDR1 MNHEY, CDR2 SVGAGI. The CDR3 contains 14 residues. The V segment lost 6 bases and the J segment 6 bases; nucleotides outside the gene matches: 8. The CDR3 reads CASRPREGINEQFF. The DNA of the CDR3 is TGTGCCAGCAGACCCAGGGAGGGTATCAATGAGCAGTTCTTC.

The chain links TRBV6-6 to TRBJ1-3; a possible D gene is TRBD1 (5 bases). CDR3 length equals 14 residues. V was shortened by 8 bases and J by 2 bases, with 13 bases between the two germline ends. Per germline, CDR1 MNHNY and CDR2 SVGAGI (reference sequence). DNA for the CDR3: TGTGCCAGCGGCCGTCAGGGTCCTGGAAACACCATATATTTT. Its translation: CASGRQGPGNTIYF.

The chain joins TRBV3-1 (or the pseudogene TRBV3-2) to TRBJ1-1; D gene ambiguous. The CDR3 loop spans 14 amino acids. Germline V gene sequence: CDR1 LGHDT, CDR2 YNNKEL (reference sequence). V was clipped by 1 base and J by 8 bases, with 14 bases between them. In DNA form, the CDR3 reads TGTGCCAGCAGCCAAGTATGGGCAGCAAAAGAAGCTTTCTTT. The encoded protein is CASSQVWAAKEAFF.

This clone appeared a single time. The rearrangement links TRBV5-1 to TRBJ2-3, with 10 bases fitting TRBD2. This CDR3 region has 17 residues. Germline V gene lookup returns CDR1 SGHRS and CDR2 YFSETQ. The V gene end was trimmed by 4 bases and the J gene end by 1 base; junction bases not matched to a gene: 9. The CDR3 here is CASSPWFLAGGTDTQYF. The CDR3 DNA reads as TGCGCCAGCAGCCCATGGTTTCTAGCGGGGGGCACAGATACGCAGTATTTT.

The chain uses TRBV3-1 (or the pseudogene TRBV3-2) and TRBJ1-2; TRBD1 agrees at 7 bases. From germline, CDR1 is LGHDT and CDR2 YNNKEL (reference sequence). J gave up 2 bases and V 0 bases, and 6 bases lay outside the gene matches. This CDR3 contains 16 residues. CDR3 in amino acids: CASSQDRDRSNYGYTF. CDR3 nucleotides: TGTGCCAGCAGCCAAGATAGGGACAGATCCAACTATGGCTACACCTTC.

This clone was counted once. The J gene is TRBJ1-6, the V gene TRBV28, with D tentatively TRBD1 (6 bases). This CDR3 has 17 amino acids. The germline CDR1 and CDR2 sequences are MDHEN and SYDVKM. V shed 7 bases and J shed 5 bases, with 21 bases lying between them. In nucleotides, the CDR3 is TGTGCCAGCACCGGACGACGTACAGGGCCCAATAATTCACCCCTCCACTTT. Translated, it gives CASTGRRTGPNNSPLHF.

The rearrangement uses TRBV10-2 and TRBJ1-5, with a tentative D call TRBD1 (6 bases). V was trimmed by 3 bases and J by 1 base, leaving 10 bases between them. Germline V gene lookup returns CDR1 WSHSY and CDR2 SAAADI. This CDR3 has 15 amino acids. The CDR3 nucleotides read TGCGCCAGCAGTGATGAACAGGGAAGCAATCAGCCCCAGCATTTT. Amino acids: CASSDEQGSNQPQHF.

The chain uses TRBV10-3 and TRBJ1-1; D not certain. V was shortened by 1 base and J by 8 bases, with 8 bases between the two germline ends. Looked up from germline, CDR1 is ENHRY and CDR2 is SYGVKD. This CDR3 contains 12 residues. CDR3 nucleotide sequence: TGTGCCATCAGTGAGTTAGGACTGGAAGCTTTCTTT. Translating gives CAISELGLEAFF.

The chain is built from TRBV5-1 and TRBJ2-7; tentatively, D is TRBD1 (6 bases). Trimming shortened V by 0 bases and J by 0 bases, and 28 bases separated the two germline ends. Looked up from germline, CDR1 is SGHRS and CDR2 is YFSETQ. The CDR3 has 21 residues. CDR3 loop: CASSLVPTTVGQSRVSYEQYF. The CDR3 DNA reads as TGCGCCAGCAGCTTGGTCCCAACTACCGTCGGACAGTCAAGAGTCTCCTACGAGCAGTACTTC.

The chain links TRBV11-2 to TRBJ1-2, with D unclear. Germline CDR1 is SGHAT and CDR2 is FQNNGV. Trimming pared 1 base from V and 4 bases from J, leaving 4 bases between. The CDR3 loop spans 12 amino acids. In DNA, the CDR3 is TGTGCCAGCAGCTTAGGGAGCTATGGCTACACCTTC. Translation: CASSLGSYGYTF.

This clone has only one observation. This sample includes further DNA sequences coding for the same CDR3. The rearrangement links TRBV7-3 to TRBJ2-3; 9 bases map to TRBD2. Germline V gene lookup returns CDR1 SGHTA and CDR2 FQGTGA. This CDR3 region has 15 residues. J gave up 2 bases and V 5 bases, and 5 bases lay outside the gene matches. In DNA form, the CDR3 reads TGTGCCAGCAGCCTGGGACTAGCAGTCACAGATACGCAGTATTTT. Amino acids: CASSLGLAVTDTQYF. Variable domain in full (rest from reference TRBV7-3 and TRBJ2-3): GAGVSQTPSNKVTEKGKYVELRCDPISGHTALYWYRQSLGQGPEFLIYFQGTGAADDSGLPNDRFFAVRPEGSVSTLKIQRTERGDSAVYLCASSLGLAVTDTQYFGPGTRLTVL.

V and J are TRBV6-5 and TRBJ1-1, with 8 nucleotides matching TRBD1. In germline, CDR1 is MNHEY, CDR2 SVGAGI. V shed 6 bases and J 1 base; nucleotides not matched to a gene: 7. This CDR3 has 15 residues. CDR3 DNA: TGTGCCAGCAGCTCCAGACAGGGGCGGAACACTGAAGCTTTCTTT. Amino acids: CASSSRQGRNTEAFF.

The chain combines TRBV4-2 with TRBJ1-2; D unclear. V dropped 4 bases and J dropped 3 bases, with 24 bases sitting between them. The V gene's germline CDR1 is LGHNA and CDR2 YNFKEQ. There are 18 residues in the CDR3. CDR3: CASSPRSSFAEGDYGYTF. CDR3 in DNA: TGTGCCAGCAGCCCCCGGTCCTCCTTTGCGGAGGGTGACTATGGCTACACCTTC.

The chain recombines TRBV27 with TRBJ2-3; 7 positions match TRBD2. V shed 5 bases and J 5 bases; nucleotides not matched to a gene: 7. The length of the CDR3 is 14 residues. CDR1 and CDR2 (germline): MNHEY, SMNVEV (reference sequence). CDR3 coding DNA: TGTGCCAGCAGTCTAGCGGATCCTAGAGATACGCAGTATTTT. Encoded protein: CASSLADPRDTQYF.

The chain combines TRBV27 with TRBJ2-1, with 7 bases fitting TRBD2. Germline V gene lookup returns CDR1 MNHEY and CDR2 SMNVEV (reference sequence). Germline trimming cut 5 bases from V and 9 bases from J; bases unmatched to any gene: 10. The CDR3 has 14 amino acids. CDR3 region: CASSPFSPGGEQFF. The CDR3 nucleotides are TGTGCCAGCAGTCCCTTTTCTCCGGGGGGTGAGCAGTTCTTC.

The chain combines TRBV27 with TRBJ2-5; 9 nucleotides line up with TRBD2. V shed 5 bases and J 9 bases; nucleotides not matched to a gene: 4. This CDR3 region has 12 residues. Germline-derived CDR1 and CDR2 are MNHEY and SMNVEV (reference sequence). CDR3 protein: CASSGGLAPQYF. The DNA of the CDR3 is TGTGCCAGCAGTGGAGGACTAGCGCCCCAGTACTTC.

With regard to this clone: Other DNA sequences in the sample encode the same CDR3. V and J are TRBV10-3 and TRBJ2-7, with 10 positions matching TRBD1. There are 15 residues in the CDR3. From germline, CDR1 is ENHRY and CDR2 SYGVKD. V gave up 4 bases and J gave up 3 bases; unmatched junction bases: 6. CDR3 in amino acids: CAISGGTGVNYEQYF. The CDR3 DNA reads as TGTGCCATCAGTGGGGGGACAGGGGTAAACTACGAGCAGTACTTC.

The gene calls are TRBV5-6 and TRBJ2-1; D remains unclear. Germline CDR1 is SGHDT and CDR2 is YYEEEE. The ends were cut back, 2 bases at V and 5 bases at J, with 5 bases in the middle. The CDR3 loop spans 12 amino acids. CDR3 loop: CASSLANNEQFF. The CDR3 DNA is TGTGCCAGCAGCTTAGCGAACAATGAGCAGTTCTTC.

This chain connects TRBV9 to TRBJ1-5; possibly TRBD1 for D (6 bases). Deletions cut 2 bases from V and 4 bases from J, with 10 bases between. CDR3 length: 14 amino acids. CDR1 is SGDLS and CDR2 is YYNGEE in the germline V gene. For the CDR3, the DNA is TGTGCCAGCAGCGTGGGACACCTTAATCAGCCCCAGCATTTT. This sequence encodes CASSVGHLNQPQHF.

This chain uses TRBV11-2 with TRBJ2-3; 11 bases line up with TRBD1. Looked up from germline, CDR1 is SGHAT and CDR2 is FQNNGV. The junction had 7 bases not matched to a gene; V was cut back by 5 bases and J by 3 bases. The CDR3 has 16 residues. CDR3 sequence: CASSVTGTGGTDTQYF. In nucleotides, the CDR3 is TGTGCCAGCAGCGTGACCGGGACAGGGGGAACAGATACGCAGTATTTT.

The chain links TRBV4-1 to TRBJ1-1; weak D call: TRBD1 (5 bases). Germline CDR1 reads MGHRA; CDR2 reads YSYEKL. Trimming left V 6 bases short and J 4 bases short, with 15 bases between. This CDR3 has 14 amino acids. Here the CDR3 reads CASSFSGGGTEAFF. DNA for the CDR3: TGCGCCAGCAGTTTCAGCGGGGGGGGCACTGAAGCTTTCTTT.

CDR3 nucleotides: TGTGCCAGCAGTTTAGAGACAGGGAATTCACCCCTCCACTTT. The encoded protein is CASSLETGNSPLHF. V and J are TRBV28 and TRBJ1-6, with 7 bases matching TRBD1. The CDR3 runs 14 residues. From germline, CDR1 is MDHEN and CDR2 SYDVKM. V lost 2 bases to trimming and J lost 7 bases; unmatched junction nucleotides: 2.

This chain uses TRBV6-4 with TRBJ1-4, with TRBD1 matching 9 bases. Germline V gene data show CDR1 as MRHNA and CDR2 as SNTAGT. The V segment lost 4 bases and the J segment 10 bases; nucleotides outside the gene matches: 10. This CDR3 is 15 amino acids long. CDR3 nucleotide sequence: TGTGCCAGCAGTGGTCCGGGACAGGGTTTTGCAAAACTGTTTTTT. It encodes CASSGPGQGFAKLFF.